This T cell receptor (beta chain) emerged from a study of blood T cell repertoires in COVID-19. Study-wide background: Samples taken during acute and convalescent COVID-19 were collected in the United States, Italy and Spain. T cells, B-cell-depleted T cells, or PBMCs supplied cDNA or gDNA.

The CDR3 sequence is 15 residues long. V trimming: 1 base; J trimming: 9 bases; junction bases outside the gene matches: 2. The germline CDR1 and CDR2 sequences are SGHVS and FNYEAQ. Authors' processing steps: From reference gene primer amplification, estimates of nucleated cell counts were derived. Assay used: immunoSEQ multiplex PCR; TCRdb lists only in-frame clones, some missing. That table furnishes V, J and clone size, whereas the DNA furnished D and trimming. The sample yields around 94,000 clones, roughly 87% seen once. The Seattle patients joined while their infection was active and were tracked longitudinally afterward.

Sequenced input: peripheral blood. The sequence was obtained from a woman in her fifties or sixties with COVID-19, enrolled during active disease. This rearrangement joins TRBV7-6 to TRBJ1-6, with 11 nucleotides matching TRBD1. The CDR3 coding sequence is TGTGCCAGCAGCTTAGTAGGACAGGGGGCTTCACCCCTCCACTTT. Residues: CASSLVGQGASPLHF.